This section outlines one T cell receptor (beta chain) sequence together with its context. The protocol was immunoSEQ multiplex PCR, while the TCRdb copy is restricted to in-frame clones and leaves out a portion. The data show about 79,000 clones, with approximately 90% seen just once and approximately 4.5% held by the top ten. This sample stems from a study of blood T cell repertoires in COVID-19. Germline lookup yields CDR1 SGHTA and CDR2 FQGNSA. The CDR3 length is 14 residues. Trimming took 3 bases from V and 2 from J, leaving 8 bases between them. The sequencing sample was made of peripheral blood. This TCR came from a man aged 50 or older with active COVID-19. V and J are TRBV7-2 and TRBJ1-5, with TRBD1 as a possible D gene (5 bases). The CDR3, as DNA: TGTGCCAGCAGCTTTACAGGCGGCAATCAGCCCCAGCATTTT. This gives the protein CASSFTGGNQPQHF.